Below are 20 T cell receptor beta chains sequenced from a single sample in a study of graft-versus-host responses after intestinal transplantation. Using immunoSEQ multiplex PCR, the repertoire was profiled, and TCRdb retains in-frame clones only, with some absent. The sample yields about 4,900 clones, 25% to 30% seen once. CFSE-labeled responder cells (around 200,000) were plated with around 200,000 irradiated, violet-dye-labeled stimulator cells. The source material was alloreactive CD8+ T cells from a mixed lymphocyte reaction culture, sampled before intestinal transplant. The subset: CFSE-low proliferating T cells sorted from roughly 6-day pre-transplant mixed lymphocyte reaction (GvH or HvG direction). All receptors derive from a human patient who received an intestinal transplant.

The chain couples TRBV7-8 to TRBJ1-5; D is uncertain. The V end lost 5 bases, the J end lost 0 bases, and 14 bases lay between the germline ends. The CDR3 is 16 residues long. Germline lookup yields CDR1 SGHVS and CDR2 FQNEAQ. As DNA, the CDR3 is TGTGCCAGCAGCACCGCTGGACGGTCTAGCAATCAGCCCCAGCATTTT. Amino acids: CASSTAGRSSNQPQHF.

V and J are TRBV5-1 and TRBJ2-1, with TRBD2 matching over 11 bases. Trimming cost V 0 bases and J 5 bases; bases outside gene matches: 13. The germline V gene encodes CDR1 SGHRS and CDR2 YFSETQ. CDR3 length: 19 residues. CDR3 loop: CASSLGISGRGDENNEQFF. Written as DNA, the CDR3 is TGCGCCAGCAGCTTGGGTATTAGCGGGAGGGGCGATGAGAACAATGAGCAGTTCTTC.

This clone came up a few times. This chain links TRBV4-3 with TRBJ2-3; D gene unclear. Germline CDR1 is LGHNA and CDR2 is YSLEER. The CDR3 extends over 12 amino acids. V dropped 4 bases and J dropped 6 bases, with 8 bases sitting between them. The CDR3 region is CASSLAQDTQYF. For the CDR3, the DNA is TGCGCCAGCAGCCTCGCGCAGGATACGCAGTATTTT.

This clone was counted only a few times. The V gene is TRBV4-1, the J gene TRBJ2-2; TRBD2 aligns across 10 bases. The trim removed 4 bases at V and 5 bases at J, leaving 10 bases unmatched. Looked up from germline, CDR1 is MGHRA and CDR2 is YSYEKL. The CDR3 has 17 amino acids. The chain's CDR3 is CASSLKRGGQETGELFF. In DNA, the CDR3 is TGCGCCAGCAGCCTAAAGCGGGGGGGGCAGGAGACCGGGGAGCTGTTTTTT.

The chain links TRBV7-1 to TRBJ2-1; maybe TRBD2 (5 bases). TRBV7-1 is classed as an ORF, of uncertain function. The CDR3 loop spans 13 amino acids. V was trimmed by 4 bases and J by 10 bases, leaving 14 bases between them. CDR3 bases: TGTGCCAGCAGCTTATTCGGTCAGCGGGAGCAGTTCTTC. Its protein is CASSLFGQREQFF.

On this clone: An end of the junction differs from the germline gene, which may be a read error. The chain has TRBV4-1 and TRBJ2-5; maybe TRBD1 (6 bases). The DNA end is more similar to TRBJ2-7, so the J call may be wrong. Germline loops: CDR1 MGHRA, CDR2 YSYEKL. CDR3 length: 15 residues. CDR3 sequence: CASSQDLSGAYEQYF. The CDR3 region has the DNA TGTGCCAGCAGCCAAGATTTATCAGGGGCCTACGAGCAGTACTTC.

This clone is labeled as large. The chain is built from TRBV27 and TRBJ2-1, with TRBD2 as a possible D gene (6 bases). The CDR3 extends over 15 amino acids. Germline V lookup: CDR1 MNHEY, CDR2 SMNVEV (reference sequence). The germline V and J ends were trimmed by 3 bases and 3 bases, with 12 bases remaining between them. The CDR3 is CASSFNGRGYNEQFF. The CDR3 DNA reads TGTGCCAGCAGTTTTAACGGGAGAGGCTACAATGAGCAGTTCTTC.

This chain joins TRBV6-4 and TRBJ2-1, with no clear D. CDR1 is MRHNA, CDR2 SNTAGT, per germline. Trimming shortened V by 5 bases and J by 7 bases, and 12 bases separated the two germline ends. The CDR3 extends over 13 amino acids. DNA for the CDR3: TGTGCCAGCAGTTACAGCAGCCTAAATGAGCAGTTCTTC. This translates into CASSYSSLNEQFF.

Worth noting for this clone: This probably arose from a read error, given a far larger clone one base away. The CDR3 sequence: CASSQDYNEQFF. The CDR3 DNA reads as TGTGCCAGCAGCCAAGACTACAATGAGCAGTTCTTC. The chain links TRBV11-1 to TRBJ2-1; D is ambiguous. The V gene's germline CDR1 is SGHAT and CDR2 FQDESV (reference sequence). This CDR3 has 12 residues. Trimming shortened V by 5 bases and J by 3 bases, and 5 bases separated the two germline ends.

This sequence joins TRBV10-3 and TRBJ1-5; D uncertain. Trimming pared 10 bases from V and 3 bases from J, leaving 16 bases between. This CDR3 comprises 14 residues. Germline CDR1 is ENHRY and CDR2 is SYGVKD. CDR3 DNA: TGTGCCAGCAGAAACGGACGGAACAATCAGCCCCAGCATTTT. Protein sequence: CASRNGRNNQPQHF.

This clone was detected a few times. The chain employs TRBV7-2 and TRBJ2-7; the D gene is possibly TRBD2 (5 bases). The CDR3 extends over 15 amino acids. Trimming removed 1 base at V and 2 bases at J, with 12 bases between. Germline CDR1 and CDR2: SGHTA and FQGNSA. Here the CDR3 reads CASSLGGYLTYEQYF. CDR3 nucleotide sequence: TGTGCCAGCAGCTTAGGCGGGTACCTGACCTACGAGCAGTACTTC.

The chain employs TRBV7-6 and TRBJ2-3; D is unclear. Trimming took off 0 bases at V and 6 bases at J, with 4 bases between the two ends. This CDR3 comprises 12 residues. Germline CDR1 reads SGHVS; CDR2 reads FNYEAQ. As DNA, the CDR3 is TGTGCCAGCAGCTTAGCTCCGGATACGCAGTATTTT. Amino acids: CASSLAPDTQYF.

The table lists this clone with a few counts. V and J are TRBV27 and TRBJ1-2; D perhaps matches TRBD1 (6 bases). V lost 5 bases and J lost 7, with 14 bases in between. The CDR3 runs 13 residues. Germline values: CDR1 MNHEY, CDR2 SMNVEV (reference sequence). CDR3 protein: CASSQTGASGYTF. CDR3 bases: TGTGCCAGCAGTCAGACGGGGGCCAGTGGCTACACCTTC.

This chain links TRBV7-9 with TRBJ1-5; D uncertain. Germline V CDR1 and CDR2: SEHNR, FQNEAQ (reference sequence). Trimming removed 4 bases at V and 6 bases at J, with 10 bases between. The CDR3 sequence is 13 residues long. The CDR3 loop is CASSSPLGQPQHF. In DNA form, the CDR3 reads TGTGCCAGCAGCTCACCATTGGGTCAGCCCCAGCATTTT.

This chain links TRBV23-1 with TRBJ2-1; TRBD2 is a possible D gene (5 bases). TRBV23-1 has ORF status, its function being uncertain. The length of the CDR3 is 14 residues. V lost 4 bases and J lost 5, with 12 bases in between. DNA of the CDR3: TGCGCCAGCAGTCGCAGCGGACCCCACAATGAGCAGTTCTTC. Translation gives CASSRSGPHNEQFF.

This clone was seen more than once but under ten times. The V gene is TRBV27, the J gene TRBJ1-5; no reliable D call. The CDR3 is 13 amino acids. Germline V gene sequence: CDR1 MNHEY, CDR2 SMNVEV (reference sequence). Trimming removed 4 bases at V and 5 bases at J, with 9 bases between. The CDR3 sequence is CASSYGLDQPQHF. The CDR3 DNA reads TGTGCCAGCAGTTACGGTTTAGATCAGCCCCAGCATTTT.

This clone was seen only a few times. The chain has TRBV11-3 and TRBJ2-3; no definite D call. V was pared by 10 bases and J by 2 bases, with 10 bases between. Germline CDR1 SGHNT, CDR2 YENEEA. The CDR3 has 12 residues. The CDR3 here is CATSQFTDTQYF. The CDR3 region has the DNA TGTGCCACCTCACAGTTCACAGATACGCAGTATTTT.

In its sample, this clone ranks as medium-sized. The chain uses TRBV28 and TRBJ2-7, with D maybe TRBD1 (5 bases). The germline V gene encodes CDR1 MDHEN and CDR2 SYDVKM. The CDR3 is made up of 14 amino acids. The germline V and J ends were trimmed by 3 bases and 3 bases, with 12 bases remaining between them. The DNA for the CDR3 is TGTGCCAGCAGTTTGACAGAAAAGTACTACGAGCAGTACTTC. As protein: CASSLTEKYYEQYF.

This clone ranks as medium-sized. The J gene is TRBJ1-1, the V gene TRBV28, with D possibly TRBD1 on 5 matching bases. V was shortened by 1 base and J by 8 bases, with 11 bases between the two germline ends. The CDR3 is made up of 13 amino acids. The germline gives CDR1 MDHEN, CDR2 SYDVKM. CDR3 sequence reads: CASSLLQVGEAFF. The CDR3 nucleotides are TGTGCCAGCAGTTTATTACAGGTAGGGGAAGCTTTCTTT. The full variable domain, rest sourced from reference TRBV28 and TRBJ1-1, is DVKVTQSSRYLVKRTGEKVFLECVQDMDHENMFWYRQDPGLGLRLIYFSYDVKMKEKGDIPEGYSVSREKKERFSLILESASTNQTSMYLCASSLLQVGEAFFGQGTRLTVV.

V gene TRBV28 combines with J gene TRBJ1-1, with a weak D call TRBD1 (6 bases). Germline CDR1 MDHEN, CDR2 SYDVKM. V lost 6 bases, J lost 0 bases, and 11 bases lay in between. This CDR3 comprises 14 residues. The CDR3 DNA reads TGTGCCAGCAGCACGAGGGGGGTGAACACTGAAGCTTTCTTT. Translation gives CASSTRGVNTEAFF.